Detailed here is one T cell receptor beta chain. Original analysis: Nucleated cell number was recorded as an estimate derived from reference gene primer amplification. Profiled with immunoSEQ multiplex PCR; TCRdb holds only in-frame clones, not every one. From that table come the V and J calls and clone size; the DNA was used to work out D and trimming. This table holds about 9,000 clones, approximately 88% found once. These data come from a study of blood T cell repertoires in COVID-19. Study context: The United States, Italy and Spain were the sources of the acute and convalescent COVID-19 samples. The cDNA or gDNA used as material had been derived from T cells, B-cell-depleted T cells, or PBMCs.

This CDR3 contains 17 residues. The V segment lost 4 bases and the J segment 4 bases; nucleotides outside the gene matches: 8. Germline V gene data show CDR1 as SGHDN and CDR2 as FVKESK. The chain is built from TRBV14 and TRBJ2-5; 14 nucleotides align to TRBD2. This clonotype was obtained from a human donor with active COVID-19. The donor label of this sample is uncertain. Material: peripheral blood. The CDR3 DNA reads as TGTGCCAGCAGCCTATACCGACTAGCGGGAGGGTTAGAGACCCAGTACTTC. It yields the protein CASSLYRLAGGLETQYF.